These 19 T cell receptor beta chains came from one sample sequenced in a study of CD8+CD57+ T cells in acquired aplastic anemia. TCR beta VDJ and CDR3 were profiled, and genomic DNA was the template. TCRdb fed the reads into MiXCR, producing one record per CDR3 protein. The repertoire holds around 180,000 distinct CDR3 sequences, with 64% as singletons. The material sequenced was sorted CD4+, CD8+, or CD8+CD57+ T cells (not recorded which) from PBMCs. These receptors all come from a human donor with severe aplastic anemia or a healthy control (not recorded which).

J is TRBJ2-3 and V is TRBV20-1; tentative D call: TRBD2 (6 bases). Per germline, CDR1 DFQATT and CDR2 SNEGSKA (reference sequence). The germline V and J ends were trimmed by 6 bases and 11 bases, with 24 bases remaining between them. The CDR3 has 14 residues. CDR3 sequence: CSAPGSGDRNEQYF. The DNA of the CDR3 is TGCAGTGCCCCAGGGTCGGGAGACCGCAATGAGCAGTATTTT.

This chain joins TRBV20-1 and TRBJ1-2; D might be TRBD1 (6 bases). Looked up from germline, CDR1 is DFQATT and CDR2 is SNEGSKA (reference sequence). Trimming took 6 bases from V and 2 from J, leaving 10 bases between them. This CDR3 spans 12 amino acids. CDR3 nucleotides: TGCAGTGCGGGGACACCGAACTATGGCTACACCTTC. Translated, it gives CSAGTPNYGYTF.

The CDR3 DNA is TGTGCCAGCAGCGTTCTCTCGCGGGGGGACAATGAGCAGTTCTTC. Translating gives CASSVLSRGDNEQFF. The chain has TRBV9 and TRBJ2-1, with 8 bases that match TRBD2. This CDR3 spans 15 amino acids. V was pared by 2 bases and J by 5 bases, with 6 bases of the junction left unmatched. The germline V gene encodes CDR1 SGDLS and CDR2 YYNGEE.

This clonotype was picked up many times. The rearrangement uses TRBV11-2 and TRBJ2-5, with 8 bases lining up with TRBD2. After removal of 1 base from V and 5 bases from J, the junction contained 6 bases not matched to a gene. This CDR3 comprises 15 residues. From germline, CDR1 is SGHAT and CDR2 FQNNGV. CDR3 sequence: CASSLVIAGMETQYF. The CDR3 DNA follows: TGTGCCAGCAGCTTAGTAATAGCGGGGATGGAGACCCAGTACTTC. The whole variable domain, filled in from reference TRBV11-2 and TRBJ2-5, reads EAGVAQSPRYKIIEKRQSVAFWCNPISGHATLYWYQQILGQGPKLLIQFQNNGVVDDSQLPKDRFSAERLKGVDSTLKIQPAKLEDSAVYLCASSLVIAGMETQYFGPGTRLLVL.

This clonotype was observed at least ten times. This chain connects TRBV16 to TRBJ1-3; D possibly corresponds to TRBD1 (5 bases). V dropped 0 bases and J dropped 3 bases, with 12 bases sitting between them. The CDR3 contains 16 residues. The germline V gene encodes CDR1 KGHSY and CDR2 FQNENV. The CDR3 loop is CASSQSWGRNGNTIYF. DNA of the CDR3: TGTGCCAGCAGCCAATCGTGGGGGAGGAATGGAAACACCATATATTTT.

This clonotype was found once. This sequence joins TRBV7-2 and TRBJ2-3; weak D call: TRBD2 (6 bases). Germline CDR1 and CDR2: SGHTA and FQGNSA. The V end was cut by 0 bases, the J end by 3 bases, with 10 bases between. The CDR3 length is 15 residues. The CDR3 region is CASSLAAGSTDTQYF. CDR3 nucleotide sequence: TGTGCCAGCAGCTTAGCGGCGGGATCGACAGATACGCAGTATTTT.

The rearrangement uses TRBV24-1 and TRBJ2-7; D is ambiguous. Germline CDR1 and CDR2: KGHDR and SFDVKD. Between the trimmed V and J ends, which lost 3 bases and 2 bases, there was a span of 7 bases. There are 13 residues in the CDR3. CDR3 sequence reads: CATSDTKTYEQYF. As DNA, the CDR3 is TGTGCCACCAGTGATACAAAGACCTACGAGCAGTACTTC.

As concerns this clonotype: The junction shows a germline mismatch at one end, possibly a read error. The DNA of the CDR3 is TGTGCCATCAGTGATACCGCACCCTACGAGCAGTACTTC. The encoded protein is CAISDTAPYEQYF. The chain employs TRBV10-1 and TRBJ2-7, with D uncertain. The CDR3 consists of 13 residues. The germline V gene encodes CDR1 WNHNN and CDR2 SYGVQD (reference sequence).

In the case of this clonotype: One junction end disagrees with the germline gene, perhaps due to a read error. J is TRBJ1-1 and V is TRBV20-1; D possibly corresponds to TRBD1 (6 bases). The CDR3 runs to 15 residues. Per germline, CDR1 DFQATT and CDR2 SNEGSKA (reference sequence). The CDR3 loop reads CSAGETGFMDTEAFF. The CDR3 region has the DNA TGCAGTGCTGGAGAAACAGGGTTTATGGACACTGAAGCTTTCTTT.

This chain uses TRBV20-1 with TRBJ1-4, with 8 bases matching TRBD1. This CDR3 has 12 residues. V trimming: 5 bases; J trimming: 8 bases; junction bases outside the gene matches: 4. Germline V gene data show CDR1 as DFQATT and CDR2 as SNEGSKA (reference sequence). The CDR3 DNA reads TGCAGTGCTCTACAGGGGGGGGAAAAACTGTTTTTT. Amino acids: CSALQGGEKLFF.

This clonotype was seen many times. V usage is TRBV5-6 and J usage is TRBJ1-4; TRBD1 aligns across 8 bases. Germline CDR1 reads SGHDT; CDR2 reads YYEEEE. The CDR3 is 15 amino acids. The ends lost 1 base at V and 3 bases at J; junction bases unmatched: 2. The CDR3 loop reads CASSLLGQANEKLFF. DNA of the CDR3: TGTGCCAGCAGCTTGTTGGGACAGGCTAATGAAAAACTGTTTTTT.

DNA for the CDR3: TGTGCTAGTGGTTTGAGAACCGGTGCGGAGGGGAGGGAGACCCAGTACTTC. This sequence encodes CASGLRTGAEGRETQYF. The chain links TRBV12-5 to TRBJ2-5; the D gene is possibly TRBD2 (6 bases). The CDR3 sequence is 17 residues long. Germline-derived CDR1 and CDR2 are LGHNT and FRNRAP. Trimming cost V 2 bases and J 5 bases, with 21 bases left between them.

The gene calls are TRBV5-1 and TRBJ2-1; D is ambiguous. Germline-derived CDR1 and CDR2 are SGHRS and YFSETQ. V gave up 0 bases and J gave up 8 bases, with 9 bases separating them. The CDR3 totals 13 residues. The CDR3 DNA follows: TGCGCCAGCAGCTTGGTTCTTGGCGATGAGCAGTTCTTC. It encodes CASSLVLGDEQFF.

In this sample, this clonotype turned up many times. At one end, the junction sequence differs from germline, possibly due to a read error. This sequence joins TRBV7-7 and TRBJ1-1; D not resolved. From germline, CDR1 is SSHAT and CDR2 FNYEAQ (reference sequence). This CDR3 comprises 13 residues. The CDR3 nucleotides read TGTGCTAGCAGCTTAGGGCAGACCACTGAAGCTTTCTTT. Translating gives CASSLGQTTEAFF. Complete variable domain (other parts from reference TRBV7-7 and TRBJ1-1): GAGVSQSPRYKVTKRGQDVTLRCDPISSHATLYWYQQALGQGPEFLTYFNYEAQPDKSGLPSDRFSAERPEGSISTLTIQRTEQRDSAMYRCASSLGQTTEAFFGQGTRLTVV.

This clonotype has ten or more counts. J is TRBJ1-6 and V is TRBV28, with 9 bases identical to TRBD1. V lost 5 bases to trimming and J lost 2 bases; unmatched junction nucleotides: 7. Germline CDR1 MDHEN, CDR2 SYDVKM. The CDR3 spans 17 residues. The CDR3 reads CASSPGQGKAYNSPLHF. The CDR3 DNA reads TGTGCCAGCAGTCCGGGACAGGGAAAGGCCTATAATTCACCCCTCCACTTT.

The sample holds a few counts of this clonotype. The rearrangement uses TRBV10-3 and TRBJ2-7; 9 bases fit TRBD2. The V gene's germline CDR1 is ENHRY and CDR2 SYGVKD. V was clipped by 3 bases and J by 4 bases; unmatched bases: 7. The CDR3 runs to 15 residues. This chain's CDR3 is CAISDGSGSRYEQYF. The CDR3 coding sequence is TGTGCCATCAGTGACGGTAGCGGGAGCCGATACGAGCAGTACTTC.

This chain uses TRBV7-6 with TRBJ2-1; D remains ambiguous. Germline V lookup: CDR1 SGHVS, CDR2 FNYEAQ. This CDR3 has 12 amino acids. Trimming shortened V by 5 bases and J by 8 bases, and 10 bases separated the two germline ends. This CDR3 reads CASSQTEHEQFF. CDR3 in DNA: TGTGCCAGCAGCCAAACAGAACATGAGCAGTTCTTC.

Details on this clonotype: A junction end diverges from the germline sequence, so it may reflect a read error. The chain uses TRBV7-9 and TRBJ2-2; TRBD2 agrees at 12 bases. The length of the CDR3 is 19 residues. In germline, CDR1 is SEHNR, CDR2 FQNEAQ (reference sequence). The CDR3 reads CASSQDSPSSGGGHGELFF. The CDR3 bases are TGCGCCAGCAGCCAAGATTCACCCTCTAGCGGGGGGGGCCACGGGGAGCTGTTTTTT. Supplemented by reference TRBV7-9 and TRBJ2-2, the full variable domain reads DTGVSQNPRHKITKRGQNVTFRCDPISEHNRLYWYRQTLGQGPEFLTYFQNEAQLEKSRLLSDRFSAERPKGSFSTLEIQRTEQGDSAMYLCASSQDSPSSGGGHGELFFGEGSRLTVL.

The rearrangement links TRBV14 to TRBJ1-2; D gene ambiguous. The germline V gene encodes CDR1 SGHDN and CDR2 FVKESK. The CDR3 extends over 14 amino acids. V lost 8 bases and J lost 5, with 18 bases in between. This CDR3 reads CASARLEERYGYTF. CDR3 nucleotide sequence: TGTGCCAGCGCAAGACTCGAGGAAAGATATGGCTACACCTTC.